Listed below are T cell receptor beta chains from one sample, sequenced in a study of T cell responses to AZD1222 COVID-19 vaccine. Method: immunoSEQ multiplex PCR; TCRdb's copy keeps in-frame clones and lacks some. The sample consists of about 130,000 clones, approximately 91% of them appearing once. Material: peripheral blood, obtained 28 days after the second AZD1222 dose. The receptors derive from an adult who received the AZD1222 COVID-19 vaccine. Each CDR3 is given with its conserved first and last residue. A D gene is named only where the DNA matches it firmly. Some rows mark clone size as missing; the rest say once, few, many or name a class of expanded clone.

V gene: TRBV10-1
clone size: -
J gene: TRBJ2-1
CDR3 length: 14
D gene: -
CDR3 protein: CASSRDGLYNEQFF
CDR3 DNA: TGCGCCAGCAGTCGGGACGGACTCTACAATGAGCAGTTCTTC

V gene: TRBV10-3
clone size: -
J gene: TRBJ1-6
CDR3 length: 14
D gene: -
CDR3 protein: CAISESGSTSPLHF
CDR3 DNA: TGTGCCATCAGTGAGTCCGGGTCGACTTCACCCCTCCACTTT

V gene: TRBV29-1
clone size: -
J gene: TRBJ1-6
CDR3 length: 12
D gene: -
CDR3 protein: CSVGGPNSPLHF
CDR3 DNA: TGCAGCGTTGGGGGCCCGAATTCACCCCTCCACTTT

V gene: TRBV15
clone size: -
J gene: TRBJ1-2
CDR3 length: 14
D gene: -
CDR3 protein: CATSRGEMVIGYTF
CDR3 DNA: TGTGCCACCAGCAGAGGAGAAATGGTTATCGGCTACACCTTC

V gene: TRBV19
clone size: -
J gene: TRBJ1-4
CDR3 length: 15
D gene: -
CDR3 protein: CASTPRLGSNEKLFF
CDR3 DNA: TGTGCCAGTACCCCCCGATTGGGCTCTAATGAAAAACTGTTTTTT

V gene: TRBV6-5
clone size: -
J gene: TRBJ2-2
CDR3 length: 15
D gene: -
CDR3 protein: CASRPQGRNTGELFF
CDR3 DNA: TGTGCCAGCAGACCTCAGGGGCGGAACACCGGGGAGCTGTTTTTT

V gene: TRBV18
clone size: once
J gene: TRBJ2-1
CDR3 length: 16
D gene: TRBD2
CDR3 protein: CASSPPGLAGGNEQFF
CDR3 DNA: TGTGCCAGCTCACCACCGGGACTAGCGGGAGGGAATGAGCAGTTCTTC

V gene: TRBV9
clone size: -
J gene: TRBJ1-1
CDR3 length: 14
D gene: -
CDR3 protein: CASSAGRLNTEAFF
CDR3 DNA: TGTGCCAGCAGCGCGGGACGGTTGAACACTGAAGCTTTCTTT

V gene: TRBV7-3
clone size: -
J gene: TRBJ2-1
CDR3 length: 13
D gene: -
CDR3 protein: CASSLGALNEQFF
CDR3 DNA: TGTGCCAGCAGCTTAGGGGCCCTCAATGAGCAGTTCTTC

V gene: TRBV5-1
clone size: -
J gene: TRBJ2-1
CDR3 length: 17
D gene: TRBD2
CDR3 protein: CASSSGTGLAGGSEQFF
CDR3 DNA: TGCGCCAGCAGCTCCGGAACCGGACTAGCGGGAGGAAGTGAGCAGTTCTTC

V gene: TRBV6-1
clone size: -
J gene: TRBJ2-2
CDR3 length: 17
D gene: TRBD2
CDR3 protein: CASSEGASGLNTGELFF
CDR3 DNA: TGTGCCAGCAGTGAAGGGGCTAGCGGGTTAAACACCGGGGAGCTGTTTTTT

V gene: TRBV5-1
clone size: -
J gene: TRBJ2-1
CDR3 length: 15
D gene: -
CDR3 protein: CASSLGSGSYNEQFF
CDR3 DNA: TGCGCCAGCAGCTTGGGTAGTGGATCCTACAATGAGCAGTTCTTC

V gene: TRBV5-4
clone size: -
J gene: TRBJ1-2
CDR3 length: 15
D gene: TRBD1
CDR3 protein: CASSTPGQGVYGYTF
CDR3 DNA: TGTGCCAGCAGCACACCGGGACAGGGGGTCTATGGCTACACCTTC

V gene: TRBV28
clone size: -
J gene: TRBJ1-2
CDR3 length: 14
D gene: -
CDR3 protein: CASSQEGGGYGYTF
CDR3 DNA: TGTGCCAGCAGTCAGGAAGGAGGGGGCTATGGCTACACCTTC

V gene: TRBV7-9
clone size: once
J gene: TRBJ2-1
CDR3 length: 12
D gene: -
CDR3 protein: CAIRDTYNEQFF
CDR3 DNA: TGTGCCATCCGGGACACCTACAATGAGCAGTTCTTC

V gene: TRBV18
clone size: -
J gene: TRBJ2-3
CDR3 length: 15
D gene: -
CDR3 protein: CASSPQGTSTDTQYF
CDR3 DNA: TGTGCCAGCTCACCACAGGGGACCAGCACAGATACGCAGTATTTT

V gene: TRBV29-1
clone size: -
J gene: TRBJ2-1
CDR3 length: 12
D gene: -
CDR3 protein: CSAQRGDRRAFF
CDR3 DNA: TGCAGCGCTCAAAGGGGGGATAGGCGCGCATTCTTC

V gene: TRBV18
clone size: -
J gene: TRBJ1-4
CDR3 length: 16
D gene: -
CDR3 protein: CASSPRGALTNEKLFF
CDR3 DNA: TGTGCCAGCTCACCAAGAGGGGCGCTGACTAATGAAAAACTGTTTTTT

V gene: TRBV7-8
clone size: -
J gene: TRBJ1-3
CDR3 length: 15
D gene: -
CDR3 protein: CASSPARGIPYTIYF
CDR3 DNA: TGTGCCAGCAGCCCAGCGAGAGGGATCCCATACACCATATATTTT

V gene: TRBV2
clone size: -
J gene: TRBJ1-1
CDR3 length: 14
D gene: -
CDR3 protein: CASRTGMVNTEAFF
CDR3 DNA: TGTGCCAGCAGGACGGGTATGGTGAACACTGAAGCTTTCTTT

V gene: TRBV12-3/TRBV12-4
clone size: -
J gene: TRBJ1-2
CDR3 length: 13
D gene: -
CDR3 protein: CASSFGWARGYTF
CDR3 DNA: TGTGCCAGCAGTTTCGGGTGGGCCCGAGGCTACACCTTC

V gene: TRBV5-1
clone size: -
J gene: TRBJ2-3
CDR3 length: 17
D gene: -
CDR3 protein: CASSSGGTGPFTDTQYF
CDR3 DNA: TGCGCCAGCAGCTCGGGAGGGACAGGCCCCTTCACAGATACGCAGTATTTT

V gene: TRBV5-6
clone size: once
J gene: TRBJ1-2
CDR3 length: 15
D gene: -
CDR3 protein: CASSLDGRANYGYTF
CDR3 DNA: TGTGCCAGCAGCTTGGATGGCAGGGCTAACTATGGCTACACCTTC

V gene: TRBV2
clone size: -
J gene: TRBJ2-7
CDR3 length: 14
D gene: -
CDR3 protein: CASSGGQYSYEQYF
CDR3 DNA: TGTGCCAGCAGTGGAGGACAGTACTCCTACGAGCAGTACTTC

V gene: TRBV27
clone size: once
J gene: TRBJ1-1
CDR3 length: 16
D gene: -
CDR3 protein: CASWPQGTFMNTEAFF
CDR3 DNA: TGTGCCAGCTGGCCCCAGGGGACCTTCATGAACACTGAAGCTTTCTTT

V gene: TRBV6-4
clone size: -
J gene: TRBJ1-1
CDR3 length: 13
D gene: -
CDR3 protein: CASRSRGGVPAFF
CDR3 DNA: TGTGCCAGCAGATCCCGGGGGGGAGTCCCCGCTTTCTTT

V gene: TRBV5-1
clone size: -
J gene: TRBJ2-1
CDR3 length: 15
D gene: TRBD2
CDR3 protein: CASSLSGRANNEQFF
CDR3 DNA: TGCGCCAGCAGCTTATCGGGGAGGGCCAATAATGAGCAGTTCTTC

V gene: TRBV19
clone size: -
J gene: TRBJ2-1
CDR3 length: 15
D gene: -
CDR3 protein: CASSIWGKGGNEQFF
CDR3 DNA: TGTGCCAGTAGTATCTGGGGGAAGGGAGGCAATGAGCAGTTCTTC

V gene: TRBV5-1
clone size: -
J gene: TRBJ2-3
CDR3 length: 14
D gene: -
CDR3 protein: CASMEAGLADTQYF
CDR3 DNA: TGCGCCAGCATGGAGGCTGGACTGGCGGATACGCAGTATTTT

V gene: TRBV18
clone size: once
J gene: TRBJ2-1
CDR3 length: 17
D gene: -
CDR3 protein: CASSPVSSRRSVNEQFF
CDR3 DNA: TGTGCCAGCTCCCCGGTTAGTTCCCGCCGATCGGTAAATGAGCAGTTCTTC

V gene: TRBV29-1
clone size: -
J gene: TRBJ2-1
CDR3 length: 12
D gene: TRBD2
CDR3 protein: CSVRTSPHEQFF
CDR3 DNA: TGCAGCGTACGGACTAGCCCCCATGAGCAGTTCTTC

V gene: TRBV10-3
clone size: -
J gene: TRBJ2-2
CDR3 length: 15
D gene: TRBD1
CDR3 protein: CAIRPGQENTGELFF
CDR3 DNA: TGTGCCATCAGACCGGGACAGGAGAACACCGGGGAGCTGTTTTTT

V gene: TRBV27
clone size: -
J gene: TRBJ2-1
CDR3 length: 20
D gene: TRBD1
CDR3 protein: CASSFGDFGVQGALYNEQFF
CDR3 DNA: TGTGCCAGCAGTTTTGGGGATTTCGGAGTACAGGGGGCGTTGTACAATGAGCAGTTCTTC

V gene: TRBV5-1
clone size: -
J gene: TRBJ2-3
CDR3 length: 15
D gene: -
CDR3 protein: CASRQRSSSTDTQYF
CDR3 DNA: TGCGCCAGCAGACAGCGGTCCTCTAGCACAGATACGCAGTATTTT

V gene: TRBV5-6
clone size: -
J gene: TRBJ2-5
CDR3 length: 13
D gene: -
CDR3 protein: CASRLEGGETQYF
CDR3 DNA: TGTGCCAGCAGACTGGAGGGTGGGGAGACCCAGTACTTC

V gene: TRBV30
clone size: -
J gene: TRBJ1-3
CDR3 length: 14
D gene: TRBD1
CDR3 protein: CAWSLGQTGNTIYF
CDR3 DNA: TGTGCCTGGAGCTTGGGACAGACTGGAAACACCATATATTTT

V gene: TRBV19
clone size: once
J gene: TRBJ1-5
CDR3 length: 14
D gene: TRBD1
CDR3 protein: CASTERTGDQPQHF
CDR3 DNA: TGTGCCAGTACCGAACGGACAGGGGATCAGCCCCAGCATTTT

V gene: TRBV2
clone size: -
J gene: TRBJ1-5
CDR3 length: 14
D gene: TRBD1
CDR3 protein: CASTWTGEDQPQHF
CDR3 DNA: TGTGCCAGCACCTGGACAGGGGAGGATCAGCCCCAGCATTTT

V gene: TRBV18
clone size: -
J gene: TRBJ1-1
CDR3 length: 16
D gene: -
CDR3 protein: CASSPRDPGVGTEAFF
CDR3 DNA: TGTGCCAGCTCACCAAGGGATCCAGGGGTGGGCACTGAAGCTTTCTTT

V gene: TRBV6-5
clone size: many
J gene: TRBJ2-5
CDR3 length: 16
D gene: TRBD1
CDR3 protein: CASSYLRTGGGETQYF
CDR3 DNA: TGTGCCAGCAGTTACTTACGGACAGGGGGCGGGGAGACCCAGTACTTC

V gene: TRBV2
clone size: -
J gene: TRBJ2-7
CDR3 length: 12
D gene: -
CDR3 protein: CASSETLYEQYF
CDR3 DNA: TGTGCCAGCAGTGAAACGCTGTACGAGCAGTACTTC

V gene: TRBV9
clone size: -
J gene: TRBJ1-2
CDR3 length: 15
D gene: -
CDR3 protein: CASSNFIDGPGGYTF
CDR3 DNA: TGTGCCAGCAGCAACTTCATCGACGGGCCGGGCGGCTACACCTTC

V gene: TRBV27
clone size: -
J gene: TRBJ2-1
CDR3 length: 11
D gene: -
CDR3 protein: CASSLKDEQFF
CDR3 DNA: TGTGCCAGCAGTTTAAAGGATGAGCAGTTCTTC

V gene: TRBV2
clone size: few
J gene: TRBJ1-2
CDR3 length: 13
D gene: -
CDR3 protein: CASRSKGVYGYTF
CDR3 DNA: TGTGCCAGCAGGAGCAAGGGGGTTTATGGCTACACCTTC

V gene: TRBV6-5
clone size: -
J gene: TRBJ1-2
CDR3 length: 14
D gene: -
CDR3 protein: CASSILSVEGGYTF
CDR3 DNA: TGTGCCAGCAGTATCCTCTCGGTGGAAGGTGGCTACACCTTC

V gene: TRBV15
clone size: -
J gene: TRBJ1-2
CDR3 length: 15
D gene: -
CDR3 protein: CATSSERARGYGYTF
CDR3 DNA: TGTGCCACCAGCAGTGAGAGGGCCCGGGGGTATGGCTACACCTTC

V gene: TRBV2
clone size: -
J gene: TRBJ2-3
CDR3 length: 14
D gene: TRBD2
CDR3 protein: CATRLARGADTQYF
CDR3 DNA: TGTGCCACCAGACTAGCCCGTGGGGCAGATACGCAGTATTTT

V gene: TRBV29-1
clone size: -
J gene: TRBJ2-3
CDR3 length: 14
D gene: TRBD1
CDR3 protein: CSALTGGVTDTQYF
CDR3 DNA: TGCAGCGCTTTGACAGGGGGAGTCACAGATACGCAGTATTTT

V gene: TRBV5-5
clone size: -
J gene: TRBJ2-1
CDR3 length: 14
D gene: -
CDR3 protein: CASSLEGPYNEQFF
CDR3 DNA: TGTGCCAGCAGCTTGGAGGGCCCCTACAATGAGCAGTTCTTC

V gene: TRBV28
clone size: -
J gene: TRBJ1-2
CDR3 length: 15
D gene: -
CDR3 protein: CASSPAATDHYGYTF
CDR3 DNA: TGTGCCAGCAGTCCAGCTGCAACGGATCACTATGGCTACACCTTC

V gene: TRBV11-3
clone size: -
J gene: TRBJ2-1
CDR3 length: 17
D gene: TRBD1
CDR3 protein: CASSPRGGQYVGNEQFF
CDR3 DNA: TGTGCCAGCAGCCCCAGAGGGGGACAGTACGTGGGGAATGAGCAGTTCTTC

V gene: TRBV7-2
clone size: -
J gene: TRBJ1-4
CDR3 length: 13
D gene: -
CDR3 protein: CASSRDLNEKLFF
CDR3 DNA: TGTGCCAGCAGCAGAGATCTTAATGAAAAACTGTTTTTT

V gene: TRBV11-2
clone size: -
J gene: TRBJ1-1
CDR3 length: 13
D gene: -
CDR3 protein: CASSEGAQTEAFF
CDR3 DNA: TGTGCCAGCAGCGAAGGGGCGCAGACTGAAGCTTTCTTT